The TCR beta chain under discussion was sequenced for a study of blood T cell repertoires in COVID-19. Clones were read by immunoSEQ multiplex PCR, and TCRdb kept only the in-frame ones, dropping some. The sample yields about 200,000 clones, 80% to 90% seen once. With 4 bases removed from V and 6 bases from J, the gap between germline ends came to 9 bases. The CDR3 loop spans 12 amino acids. Per the germline V gene, CDR1 is LNHDA and CDR2 is SQIVND (reference sequence). This chain links TRBV19 with TRBJ1-1; D not resolved. The sequenced sample was peripheral blood. The clonotype was recovered from a woman over 75 with acute or convalescent COVID-19. The CDR3 DNA is TGTGCCAGTAGTACCAGGTACGCTGAAGCTTTCTTT. This gives the protein CASSTRYAEAFF.